This T cell receptor beta chain was sequenced for a study of OX40 agonist ivuxolimab in advanced cancers. The table came from immunoSEQ multiplex PCR; TCRdb's copy has only in-frame clones and leaves some out. The sample holds some 63,000 clones, 85% to 95% seen once. To note about this clone: Its cognate antigen is unknown.

The study's findings and limits: On average, CD8+ T cells had more expanded clones than CD4+.

This receptor was identified in an adult with an advanced solid tumor such as melanoma, head and neck, liver or kidney cancer. The sample in question was CD4+ or CD8+ T cells sorted from blood, obtained in a trial of the OX40 agonist ivuxolimab.

CDR3 protein: CASSHTSGPYNEQFF. The CDR3, as DNA: TGTGCCAGCAGCCACACTAGCGGGCCGTACAATGAGCAGTTCTTC. The gene calls are TRBV7-2 and TRBJ2-1; 9 nucleotides match TRBD2. CDR3 size: 15 residues. The J segment lost 4 bases and the V segment lost 5 bases, leaving 6 bases of the junction unmatched. Germline loops: CDR1 SGHTA, CDR2 FQGNSA.